This entry is about one T cell receptor beta chain. Its antigen is still unknown. No base quality information exists; no much larger clone differs at one position. Every bulk PBMC sample had a fixed 350 ng of DNA loaded. Following the manufacturer instructions, the immunoSEQ TCRb Assay kit was used to amplify TCR beta CDR3 sequences from genomic DNA. The KAPA Library Quantification Kit for Illumina platforms was used to quantify pooled libraries by qPCR. Pooled libraries were sequenced on an Illumina NextSeq 500, clustered at roughly 0.55-1.2 pM. Concerning the study's data processing: The TCR data were analyzed using immunoSEQ ANALYZER and the R LymphoSeq package. A rearrangement efficiency score was calculated as productive divided by the sum of productive and non-productive CDR3 sequences. Clonality was assessed using the Gini coefficient and diversity using the Renyi index at alpha=1, with pairwise comparisons between timepoints within each patient. Clonal relatedness used an edit distance of 3, and repertoire similarity used the Bhattacharyya coefficient, both computed in LymphoSeq. To classify response, a linear discriminant analysis based on week-3 changes in clonality and diversity was built with the R MASS and caret packages. TCRdb took over this immuneACCESS table, retaining in-frame rearrangements with V and J assigned. Such tables are incomplete; in checked studies, under half of the missing clones stem from an unresolved V gene, and the remainder is unexplained. Clone size and V and J calls were adopted from that table, with D and trimming inferred from the DNA. This sample is represented by approximately 15,000 clones; approximately 87% of them were singletons. Of the sample, about 4.2% falls within the top ten clones.

The CDR3 holds 16 amino acids from the cysteine to the phenylalanine. The CDR3 DNA has 48 bases and is translated from base 1. V is reduced by 2 bases and J by 3 bases, leaving a spacing of 15 bases between them. CDR1 and CDR2 are drawn from the germline V gene: SGHRS, YFSETQ. Interpreted using the paper, the time point label stands for: pre-treatment baseline. Blood samples were collected before treatment (T0) and at week 3 (W3), after the first cycle of checkpoint blockade. Except for a couple of patients with rapid clinical progression, response was assessed 12 weeks after the first infusion by RECIST 1.1; disease control meant complete response, partial response or stable disease. Any patient who had received prior systemic cancer treatment, was on concomitant immunosuppressant therapy or had synchronous other active malignancies was excluded. TCR beta was sequenced in both bulk PBMC and plasma cell-free DNA in order to track circulating cells as well as T cell turnover. PBMC were isolated from blood with Lymphoprep and SepMate tubes, followed by red cell lysis. QIAamp DNA Blood Mini kits were used to extract DNA from both PBMC and sorted T cell subsets.

The data were taken from a study of blood T cell dynamics during melanoma immunotherapy (TCRdb year 2020). Regarding the research as a whole: All patients had metastatic melanoma and were given first-line pembrolizumab or nivolumab plus ipilimumab as standard of care in the United Kingdom. To find early correlates of response, peripheral T cell receptor repertoires were profiled in metastatic melanoma patients before and after one cycle of checkpoint inhibitor therapy. Consecutive patients formed a training cohort, and a further independent group of patients from the same centre was pooled into an external validation set.

General conclusions and limits of the study: Whether the T cell clones behind the repertoire changes were melanoma-specific or instead reflected general immune activation was something the study could not determine. The relatively small sample size was acknowledged as a potential limitation on generalization of the results. A bifurcated reorganization of the PBMC repertoire at W3, with increased clonality or increased diversity, was observed in patients who later achieved disease control, unlike in progressors.

The receptor comes from a human donor with melanoma. The sample was blood, taken from a patient treated with checkpoint blockade. Rearrangement joined TRBV5-1 to TRBJ2-1; the D gene cannot be named for sure. The CDR3 protein: CASSFWDSTYYNEQFF. The nucleotide sequence is TGCGCCAGCAGCTTTTGGGATAGTACCTACTACAATGAGCAGTTCTTC. The variable domain in full, with residues beyond the CDR3 obtained from the reference TRBV5-1 and TRBJ2-1 genes, is KAGVTQTPRYLIKTRGQQVTLSCSPISGHRSVSWYQQTPGQGLQFLFEYFSETQRNKGNFPGRFSGRQFSNSRSEMNVSTLELGDSALYLCASSFWDSTYYNEQFFGPGTRLTVL.